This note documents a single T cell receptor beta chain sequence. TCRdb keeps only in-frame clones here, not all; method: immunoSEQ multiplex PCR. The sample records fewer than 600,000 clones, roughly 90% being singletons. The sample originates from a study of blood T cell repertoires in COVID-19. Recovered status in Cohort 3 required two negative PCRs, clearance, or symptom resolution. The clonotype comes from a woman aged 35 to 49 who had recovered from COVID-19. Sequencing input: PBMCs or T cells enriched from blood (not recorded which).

For the CDR3, the DNA is TGTGCTAGTGGGTCTAGCGGGGTGAGCTCCTACAATGAGCAGTTCTTC. Its translation is CASGSSGVSSYNEQFF. V is TRBV12-5 and J is TRBJ2-1; TRBD2 agrees at 9 bases. The V and J ends lost 6 bases and 0 bases, in that order; junction bases with no gene match: 6. The CDR3 runs to 16 residues. The germline V gene has CDR1 LGHNT and CDR2 FRNRAP.